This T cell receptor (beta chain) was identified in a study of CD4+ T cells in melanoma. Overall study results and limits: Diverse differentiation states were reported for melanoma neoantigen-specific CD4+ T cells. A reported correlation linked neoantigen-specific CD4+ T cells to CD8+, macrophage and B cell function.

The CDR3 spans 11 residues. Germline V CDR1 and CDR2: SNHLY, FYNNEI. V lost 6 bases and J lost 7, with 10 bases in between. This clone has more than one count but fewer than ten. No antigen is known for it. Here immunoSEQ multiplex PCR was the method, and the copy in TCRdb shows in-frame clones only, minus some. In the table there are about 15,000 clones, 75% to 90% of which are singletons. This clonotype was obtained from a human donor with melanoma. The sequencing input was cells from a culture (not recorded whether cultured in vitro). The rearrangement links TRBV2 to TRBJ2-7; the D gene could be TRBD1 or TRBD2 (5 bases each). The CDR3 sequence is CASREGMEQYF. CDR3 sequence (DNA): TGTGCCAGCAGAGAGGGGATGGAGCAGTACTTC.